This T cell receptor beta chain was retrieved from a study of response to subunit inactivated influenza vaccine. TCRdb re-called the RT-PCR reads through MiXCR, storing one row per CDR3 protein. The sample carries hundreds of thousands of distinct CDR3 sequences, around 13% recorded once. General study points: The authors put forward the suggestion that each seasonal influenza vaccination may bring in only a limited number of new T cells.

Losses at the gene ends were 6 bases for V and 6 bases for J; bases not matched to a gene: 8. The CDR3 has 13 amino acids. From germline, CDR1 is DFQATT and CDR2 SNEGSKA (reference sequence). This clonotype was seen a few times. The antigen is unknown. The material sequenced was PBMCs from blood, taken approximately 15 days before vaccination. The sequence derives from a man between 50 and 59 years old who received an inactivated influenza vaccine. This chain joins TRBV20-1 and TRBJ2-1; 7 nucleotides agree with TRBD2. CDR3 region: CSALGRETNEQFF. The CDR3, as DNA: TGCAGTGCCCTAGGGCGGGAGACCAATGAGCAGTTCTTC.